This T cell receptor (beta chain) was sequenced in a study of blood T cells in healthy people across ages. Total RNA, at least 5.5 micrograms per sample, was extracted from PBMCs. The CDR3 sequence is 16 residues long. The germline CDR1 and CDR2 sequences are SGHRS and YFSETQ. The authors ran a second PCR of roughly 6 to 12 cycles using a sample-barcoded 5' primer and a J-beta primer mix. TCRdb recomputed calls from the 5' RACE reads with MiXCR, one row per CDR3 protein. The sample yields hundreds of thousands of distinct CDR3 sequences, around two fifths seen once. The TCR sequence derives from an older man in good health. The gene calls are TRBV5-1 and TRBJ2-1, with D possibly TRBD1 on 6 matching bases. The J call may not be correct, given that the DNA end is closer to TRBJ2-7. Specimen: blood. The CDR3 DNA reads as TGCGCCAGCAGCATGCAGGGGCCTAGCTCCTACAATGAGCAGTACTTC. It translates to CASSMQGPSSYNEQYF.